This T cell receptor beta chain was recorded in a study of graft-versus-host responses after intestinal transplantation. Overall study: Among the recipients, all got anti-thymocyte globulin induction and then tacrolimus and steroids for 2 to 3 years. Regarding the study as a whole: GvH clones were found in recipient marrow; some appeared first in ileum or blood.

Regarding this clone: What it binds is unknown.

The CDR3 has 18 residues. The table came from immunoSEQ multiplex PCR; TCRdb's copy has only in-frame clones and leaves some out. The data contain 70,000 to 95,000 clones, about 90% of them singletons. The TCR comes from a human donor who received an intestinal transplant. The gene calls are TRBV12-2 and TRBJ2-7; TRBD1, the table's D call, was not compared with the DNA. TRBV12-2 is a pseudogene. The specimen comprised unstimulated CD4+ T cells sorted from spleen or lymph node cells, sampled before intestinal transplant. The CDR3 coding sequence is TGTGCAAGGGCGAGGACGACCTCAGGACAGGGAGGAATCTACGAGCAGTACTTC. Protein sequence: CARARTTSGQGGIYEQYF.